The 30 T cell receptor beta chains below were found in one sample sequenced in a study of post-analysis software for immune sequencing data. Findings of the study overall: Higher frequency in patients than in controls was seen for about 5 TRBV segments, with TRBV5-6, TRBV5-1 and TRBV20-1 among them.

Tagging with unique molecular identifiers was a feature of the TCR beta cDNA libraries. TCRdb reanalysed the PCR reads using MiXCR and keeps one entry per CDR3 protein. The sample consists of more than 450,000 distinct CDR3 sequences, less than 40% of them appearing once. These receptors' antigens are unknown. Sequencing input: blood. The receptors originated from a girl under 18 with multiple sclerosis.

The CDR3 DNA sequence: TGTGCCAGCAGTGAAGAAGCGGGCAACACAGATACGCAGTATTTT. Residues: CASSEEAGNTDTQYF. The V call is TRBV2, the J call TRBJ2-3, with D possibly TRBD2 on 6 matching bases. The germline CDR1 and CDR2 sequences are SNHLY and FYNNEI. Trimming took 1 base from V and 2 from J, leaving 10 bases between them. This CDR3 has 15 residues.

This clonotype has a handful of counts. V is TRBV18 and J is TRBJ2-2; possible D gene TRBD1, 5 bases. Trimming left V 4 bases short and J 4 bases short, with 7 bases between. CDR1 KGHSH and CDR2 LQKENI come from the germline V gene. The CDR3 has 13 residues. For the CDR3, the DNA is TGTGCCAGCTCACTAGGGGTCACCGGGGAGCTGTTTTTT. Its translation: CASSLGVTGELFF.

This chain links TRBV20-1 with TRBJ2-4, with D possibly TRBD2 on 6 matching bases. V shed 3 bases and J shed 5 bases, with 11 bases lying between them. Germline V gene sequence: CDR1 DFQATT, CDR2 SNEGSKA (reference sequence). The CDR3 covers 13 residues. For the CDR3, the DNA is TGCAGTGCTAGGCGGGGTAGTGAAAACATTCAGTACTTC. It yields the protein CSARRGSENIQYF.

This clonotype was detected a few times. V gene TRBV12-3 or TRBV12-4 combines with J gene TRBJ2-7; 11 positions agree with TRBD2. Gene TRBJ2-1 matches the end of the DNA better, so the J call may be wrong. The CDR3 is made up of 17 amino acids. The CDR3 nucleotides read TGTGCCAGCAGTTTAATGCTCGGGCTAGCGGGGGGACTAGAGCAGTTCTTC. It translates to CASSLMLGLAGGLEQFF.

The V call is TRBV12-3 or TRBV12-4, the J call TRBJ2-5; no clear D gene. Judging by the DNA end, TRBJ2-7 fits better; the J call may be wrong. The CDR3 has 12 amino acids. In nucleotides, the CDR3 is TGTGCCAGCAGTTTAAGCCGCTTCGAGCAGTACTTC. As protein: CASSLSRFEQYF.

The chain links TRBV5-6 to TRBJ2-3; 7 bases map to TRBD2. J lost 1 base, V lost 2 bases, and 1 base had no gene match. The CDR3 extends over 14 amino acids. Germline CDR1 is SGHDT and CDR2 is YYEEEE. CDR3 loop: CASSFLAGTDTQYF. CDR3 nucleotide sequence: TGTGCCAGCAGCTTCCTAGCGGGCACAGATACGCAGTATTTT.

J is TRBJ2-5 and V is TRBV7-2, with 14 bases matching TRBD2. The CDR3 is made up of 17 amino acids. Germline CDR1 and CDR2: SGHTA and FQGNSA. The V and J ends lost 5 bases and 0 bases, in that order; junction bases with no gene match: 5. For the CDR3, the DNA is TGTGCCAGCAGCATCGGGACTAGCGGGGGCTACCAAGAGACCCAGTACTTC. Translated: CASSIGTSGGYQETQYF.

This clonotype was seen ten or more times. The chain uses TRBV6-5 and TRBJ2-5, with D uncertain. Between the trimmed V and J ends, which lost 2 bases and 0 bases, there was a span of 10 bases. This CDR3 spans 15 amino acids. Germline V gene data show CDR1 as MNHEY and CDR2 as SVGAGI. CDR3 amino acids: CASSYGQTNQETQYF. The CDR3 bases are TGTGCCAGCAGTTACGGGCAGACCAACCAAGAGACCCAGTACTTC.

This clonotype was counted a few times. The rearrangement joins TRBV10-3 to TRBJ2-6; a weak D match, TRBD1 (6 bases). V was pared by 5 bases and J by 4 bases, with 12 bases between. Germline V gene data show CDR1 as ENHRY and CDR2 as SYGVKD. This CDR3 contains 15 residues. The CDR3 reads CAISQGNVGANVLTF. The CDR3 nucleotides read TGTGCCATCAGTCAGGGGAATGTGGGGGCCAACGTCCTGACTTTC.

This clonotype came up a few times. In nucleotides, the CDR3 is TGTGCCAGCAGCTCTGGGACAGGGGTCCCCTACGAGCAGTACTTC. Translating gives CASSSGTGVPYEQYF. The rearrangement uses TRBV7-8 and TRBJ2-5, with 10 bases matching TRBD1. Matching the DNA end better, TRBJ2-7 makes the J call doubtful. This CDR3 is built from 15 residues. Germline loops: CDR1 SGHVS, CDR2 FQNEAQ.

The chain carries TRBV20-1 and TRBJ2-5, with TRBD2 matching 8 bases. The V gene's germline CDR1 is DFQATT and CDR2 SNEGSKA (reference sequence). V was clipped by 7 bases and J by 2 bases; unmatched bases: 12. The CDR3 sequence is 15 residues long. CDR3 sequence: CSGLGRGLGQETQYF. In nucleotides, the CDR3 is TGCAGTGGCCTGGGGAGGGGACTAGGGCAAGAGACCCAGTACTTC.

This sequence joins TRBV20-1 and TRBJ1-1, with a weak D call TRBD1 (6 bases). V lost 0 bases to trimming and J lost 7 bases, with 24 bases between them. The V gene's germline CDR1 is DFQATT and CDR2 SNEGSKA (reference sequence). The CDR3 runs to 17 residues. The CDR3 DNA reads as TGCAGTGCTAGAGATAGGTTGTGGGGGGCCGGAGGGGATGAAGCTTTCTTT. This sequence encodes CSARDRLWGAGGDEAFF.

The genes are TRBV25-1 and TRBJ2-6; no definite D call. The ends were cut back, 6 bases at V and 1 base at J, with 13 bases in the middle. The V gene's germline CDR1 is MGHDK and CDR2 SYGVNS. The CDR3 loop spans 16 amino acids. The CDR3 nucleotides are TGTGCCAGCAGACAACCGGGCATTTCTGGGGCCAACGTCCTGACTTTC. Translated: CASRQPGISGANVLTF.

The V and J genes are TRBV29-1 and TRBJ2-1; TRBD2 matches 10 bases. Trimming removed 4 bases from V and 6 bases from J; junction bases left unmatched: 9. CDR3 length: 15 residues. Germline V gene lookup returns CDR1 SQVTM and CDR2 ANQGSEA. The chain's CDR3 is CSVASGGAGGNEQFF. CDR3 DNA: TGCAGCGTTGCAAGCGGGGGGGCAGGGGGCAATGAGCAGTTCTTC.

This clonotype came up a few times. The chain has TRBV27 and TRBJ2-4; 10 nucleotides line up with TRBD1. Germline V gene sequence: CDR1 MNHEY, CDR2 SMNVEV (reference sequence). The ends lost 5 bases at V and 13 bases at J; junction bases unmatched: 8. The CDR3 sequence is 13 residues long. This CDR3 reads CASSLGTGAEQYF. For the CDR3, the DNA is TGTGCCAGCAGTCTGGGGACAGGGGCTGAGCAGTACTTC.

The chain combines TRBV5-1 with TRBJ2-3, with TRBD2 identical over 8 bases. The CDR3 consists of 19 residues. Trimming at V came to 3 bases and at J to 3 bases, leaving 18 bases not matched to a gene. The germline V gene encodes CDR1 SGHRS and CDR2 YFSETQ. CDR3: CASSSGAGARFLPTDTQYF. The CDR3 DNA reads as TGCGCCAGCAGCTCTGGAGCGGGGGCACGGTTCCTCCCGACAGATACGCAGTATTTT. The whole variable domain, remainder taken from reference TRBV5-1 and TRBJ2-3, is KAGVTQTPRYLIKTRGQQVTLSCSPISGHRSVSWYQQTPGQGLQFLFEYFSETQRNKGNFPGRFSGRQFSNSRSEMNVSTLELGDSALYLCASSSGAGARFLPTDTQYFGPGTRLTVL.

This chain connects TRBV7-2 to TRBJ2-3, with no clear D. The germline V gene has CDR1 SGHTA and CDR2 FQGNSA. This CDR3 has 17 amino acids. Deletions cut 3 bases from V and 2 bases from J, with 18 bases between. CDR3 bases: TGTGCCAGCAGCTTGGTGGCAGGCAGAACCTTCACAGATACGCAGTATTTT. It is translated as CASSLVAGRTFTDTQYF.

The CDR3 coding sequence is TGTGCCAGCAGTTGGGGGGGCTGGGACACCATATATTTT. Amino acids: CASSWGGWDTIYF. V is TRBV12-3 or TRBV12-4 and J is TRBJ1-3, with D possibly TRBD1 on 6 matching bases. Trimming removed 4 bases at V and 8 bases at J, with 12 bases between. This CDR3 is 13 amino acids long.

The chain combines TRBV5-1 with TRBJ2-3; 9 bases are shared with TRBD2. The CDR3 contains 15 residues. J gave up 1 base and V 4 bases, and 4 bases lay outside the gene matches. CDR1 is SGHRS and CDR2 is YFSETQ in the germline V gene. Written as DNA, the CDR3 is TGCGCCAGCAGCGGCGGGGGGGCCGGCACAGATACGCAGTATTTT. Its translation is CASSGGGAGTDTQYF.

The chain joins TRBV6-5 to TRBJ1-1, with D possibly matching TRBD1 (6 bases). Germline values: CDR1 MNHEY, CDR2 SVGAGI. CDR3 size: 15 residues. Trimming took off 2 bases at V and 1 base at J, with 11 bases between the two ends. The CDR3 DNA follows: TGTGCCAGCAGTTACGCCAGGGGTCAGAACACTGAAGCTTTCTTT. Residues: CASSYARGQNTEAFF.

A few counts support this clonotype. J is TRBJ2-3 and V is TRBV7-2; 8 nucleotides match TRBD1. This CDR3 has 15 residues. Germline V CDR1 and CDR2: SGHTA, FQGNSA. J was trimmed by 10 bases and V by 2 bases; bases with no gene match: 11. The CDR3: CASSLLDRGRGAQYF. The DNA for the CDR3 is TGTGCCAGCAGCTTATTAGACAGGGGACGTGGTGCGCAGTATTTT.

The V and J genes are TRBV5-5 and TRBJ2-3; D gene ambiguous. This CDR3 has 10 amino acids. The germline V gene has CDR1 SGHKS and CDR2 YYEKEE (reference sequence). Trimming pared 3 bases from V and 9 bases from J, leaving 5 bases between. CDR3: CASSSTTQYF. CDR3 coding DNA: TGTGCCAGCAGCTCGACAACGCAGTATTTT.

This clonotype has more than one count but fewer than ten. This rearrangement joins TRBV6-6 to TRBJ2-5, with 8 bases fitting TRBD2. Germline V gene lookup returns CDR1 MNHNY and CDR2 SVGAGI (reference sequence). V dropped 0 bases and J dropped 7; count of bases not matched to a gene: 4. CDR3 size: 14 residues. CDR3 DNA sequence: TGTGCCAGCAGTTACTCCGAGCTAGCGGGGACCCAGTACTTC. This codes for CASSYSELAGTQYF.

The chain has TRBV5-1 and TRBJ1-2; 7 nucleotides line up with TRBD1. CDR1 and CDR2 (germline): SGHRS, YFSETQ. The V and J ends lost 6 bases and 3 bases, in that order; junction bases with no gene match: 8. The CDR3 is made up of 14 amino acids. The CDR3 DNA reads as TGCGCCAGCAATCTCGGAGGACAGGACTATGGCTACACCTTC. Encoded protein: CASNLGGQDYGYTF.

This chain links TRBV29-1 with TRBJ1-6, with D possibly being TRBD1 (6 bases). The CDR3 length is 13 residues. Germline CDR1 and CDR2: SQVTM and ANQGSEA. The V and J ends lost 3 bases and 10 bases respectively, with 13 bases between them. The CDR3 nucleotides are TGCAGCGTTGATTCAGGGGTAGGGTCACCCCTCCACTTT. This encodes CSVDSGVGSPLHF.

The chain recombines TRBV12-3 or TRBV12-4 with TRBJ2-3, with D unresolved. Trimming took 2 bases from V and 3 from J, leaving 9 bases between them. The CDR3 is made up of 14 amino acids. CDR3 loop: CASSLTSLTDTQYF. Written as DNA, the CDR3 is TGTGCCAGCAGTTTAACATCACTGACAGATACGCAGTATTTT.

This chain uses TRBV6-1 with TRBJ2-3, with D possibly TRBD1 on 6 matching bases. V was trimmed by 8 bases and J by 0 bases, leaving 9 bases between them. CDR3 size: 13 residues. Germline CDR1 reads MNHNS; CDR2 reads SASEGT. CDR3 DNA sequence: TGTGCCAGCGACAGGACTAGCACAGATACGCAGTATTTT. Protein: CASDRTSTDTQYF.

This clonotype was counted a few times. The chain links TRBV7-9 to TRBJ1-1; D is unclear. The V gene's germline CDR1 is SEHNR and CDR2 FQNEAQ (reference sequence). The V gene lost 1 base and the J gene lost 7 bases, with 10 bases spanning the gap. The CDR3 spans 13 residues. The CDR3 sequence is CASSLVGVDEAFF. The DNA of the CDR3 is TGTGCCAGCAGCTTAGTTGGTGTAGATGAAGCTTTCTTT.

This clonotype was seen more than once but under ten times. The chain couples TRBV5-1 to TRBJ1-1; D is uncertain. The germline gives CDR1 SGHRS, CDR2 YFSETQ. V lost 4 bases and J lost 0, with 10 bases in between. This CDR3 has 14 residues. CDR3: CASSMLEVNTEAFF. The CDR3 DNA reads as TGCGCCAGCAGCATGTTAGAGGTGAACACTGAAGCTTTCTTT.

CDR3 sequence reads: CASRADRGMQFF. CDR3 nucleotides: TGTGCCAGCAGAGCAGACAGGGGGATGCAGTTCTTC. V is TRBV28 and J is TRBJ2-1; 9 nucleotides match TRBD1. The CDR3 is 12 amino acids. V lost 6 bases and J lost 12; bases outside the gene matches: 6. The germline V gene has CDR1 MDHEN and CDR2 SYDVKM.